This is a list of T cell receptor beta chains from one sample in a study of CD8 T cells in Susac syndrome. TCRdb re-derived calls from the immunoSEQ multiplex PCR reads in MiXCR, one entry per CDR3 protein. The data hold about 77,000 distinct CDR3 sequences, with 85% to 95% observed a single time. The specimen sequenced was CD4+ T cells from PBMCs. These receptors were collected from a human donor with Susac syndrome. The CDR3 runs from the conserved cysteine through the conserved F or W. The order of the fields is D gene, J gene, clone size, CDR3 length, V gene, CDR3 DNA, CDR3 protein. D genes are given only for firm matches. Size is stated for part of the rows, as once, few or many counts, or as a class when the clone is expanded.

>TRBD2|TRBJ2-2|NA|18|TRBV7-6
TGTGCCAGCAGCTTAGCGCTAGCGGGGGCCGCGAACACCGGGGAGCTGTTTTTT
CASSLALAGAANTGELFF
>NA|TRBJ2-1|NA|15|TRBV5-1
TGCGCCAGCAGCTTGGGGGCAGGGTGGGGCAATGAGCAGTTCTTC
CASSLGAGWGNEQFF
>NA|TRBJ2-5|NA|14|TRBV5-1
TGCGCCAGCAGCCGAGGGGACGGAAAGGAGACCCAGTACTTC
CASSRGDGKETQYF
>NA|TRBJ2-7|NA|16|TRBV29-1
TGCAGCGTTGAAGATCTGTCCTCCGGGGGAGCCTTCCAGCAGTACTTC
CSVEDLSSGGAFQQYF
>NA|TRBJ2-7|NA|12|TRBV7-2
TGTGCCAGCAGCTTTTCGACCTACGAGCAGTACTTC
CASSFSTYEQYF
>NA|TRBJ1-3|NA|18|TRBV5-1
TGCGCCAGCAGCCTGTCTCCGGGACACGTACTCTCTGGAAACACCATATATTTT
CASSLSPGHVLSGNTIYF
>TRBD2|TRBJ2-1|NA|17|TRBV5-1
TGCGCCAGCAGCTTGGGGTTAGCGGGAGGGCCTACCGATGAGCAGTTCTTC
CASSLGLAGGPTDEQFF
>TRBD1|TRBJ1-2|NA|13|TRBV30
TGTGCCTGGACCGGACAGGGGGCAGTTGGCTACACCTTC
CAWTGQGAVGYTF
>NA|TRBJ1-2|NA|11|TRBV28
TGTGCCAGCGGACAGCGGACGGGCTACACCTTC
CASGQRTGYTF
>TRBD1|TRBJ2-2|NA|17|TRBV6-4
TGTGCCAGCAGAAGGGACAGGTCAAGCCTAAACACCGGGGAGCTGTTTTTT
CASRRDRSSLNTGELFF
>TRBD2|TRBJ2-7|NA|18|TRBV6-1
TGTGCCAGCAGCCACCTCGGACTAGCGGGAGGGCGGTCGGTCGAGCAGTACTTC
CASSHLGLAGGRSVEQYF
>TRBD2|TRBJ2-5|NA|15|TRBV5-4
TGTGCCAGCAGCGTGACTAGCGGGAGGGAAGAGACCCAGTACTTC
CASSVTSGREETQYF
>NA|TRBJ2-2|NA|15|TRBV5-1
TGCGCCAGCAGCTTGGGTGGGGTGCCCACCGGGGAGCTGTTTTTT
CASSLGGVPTGELFF
>TRBD2|TRBJ2-7|NA|15|TRBV3-1
TGTGCCAGCAGCCAAGCTAGCGGGATGCCCTACGAGCAGTACTTC
CASSQASGMPYEQYF
>NA|TRBJ2-3|NA|12|TRBV11-3
TGTGCCAGCAGCCACGGGTCAGATACGCAGTATTTT
CASSHGSDTQYF
>NA|TRBJ2-6|NA|17|TRBV2
TGTGCCAGCTTTTCTCGGACCCTGGGGTCTGGGGCCAACGTCCTGACTTTC
CASFSRTLGSGANVLTF
>TRBD2|TRBJ2-1|NA|17|TRBV7-6
TGTGCCAGCAGCTTAGTGACACTAGCGGGGGTTAACAATGAGCAGTTCTTC
CASSLVTLAGVNNEQFF
>NA|TRBJ2-5|NA|14|TRBV12-5
TGTGCTAGTGCCACCACGGCCGCTGTCGGGACCCAGTACTTC
CASATTAAVGTQYF
>NA|TRBJ1-5|NA|12|TRBV7-2
TGTGCCAGCAGCCTCACTAAGCAGCCCCAGCATTTT
CASSLTKQPQHF
>NA|TRBJ1-2|NA|12|TRBV4-1
TGCGCCAGCAGTCAAGTGAACTATGGCTACACCTTC
CASSQVNYGYTF
>NA|TRBJ2-7|NA|14|TRBV20-1
TGCAGTGCTCACCCGCGGGACGGGACCTACGAGCAGTACTTC
CSAHPRDGTYEQYF
>NA|TRBJ2-3|NA|11|TRBV20-1
TGCAGTGCTAGGGAAGTATATACGCAGTATTTT
CSAREVYTQYF
>NA|TRBJ2-5|NA|14|TRBV7-8
TGTGCCAGCAGCCCTGCCAGTGTGCGGGAGACCCAGTACTTC
CASSPASVRETQYF
>NA|TRBJ2-1|NA|11|TRBV29-1
TGCAGCGTTGGAAACCTCAGGGAGCAGTTCTTC
CSVGNLREQFF
>NA|TRBJ2-7|few|12|TRBV7-2
TGTGCCAGCAGCTTAGAGTGGACCACTCAGTACTTC
CASSLEWTTQYF
>NA|TRBJ2-3|NA|14|TRBV27
TGTGCCAGCAGTCTCCGGGACACCCGAGATACGCAGTATTTT
CASSLRDTRDTQYF
>TRBD2|TRBJ2-7|once|13|TRBV6-5
TGTGCCAGCAGATCAGCGGGAGTAAGGGAGCAGTACTTC
CASRSAGVREQYF
>NA|TRBJ2-5|NA|18|TRBV5-6
TGTGCCAGCAGCGCTCGAGGACAGCAAGTGGGGAACCAAGAGACCCAGTACTTC
CASSARGQQVGNQETQYF
>NA|TRBJ2-7|NA|10|TRBV28
TGTGCCAGCAGTTTCTTCGAGCAGTACTTC
CASSFFEQYF
>NA|TRBJ1-1|NA|15|TRBV18
TGTGCCAGCTCACCAGGGATACAAGTGGGCACTGAAGCTTTCTTT
CASSPGIQVGTEAFF
>NA|TRBJ1-3|NA|18|TRBV9
TGTGCCAGCAGCGTAGGGTCATATGACGCCGTCTCTGGAAACACCATATATTTT
CASSVGSYDAVSGNTIYF
>NA|TRBJ2-1|NA|16|TRBV4-2
TGTGCCAGCAGCCAGGATGGGATTCTCGCGGGCAATGAGCAGTTCTTC
CASSQDGILAGNEQFF
>NA|TRBJ1-5|NA|14|TRBV7-9
TGTGCCAGCAGCTTTGGGCAGGGGAACCAGCCCCAGCATTTT
CASSFGQGNQPQHF
>TRBD2|TRBJ2-2|NA|13|TRBV5-1
TGCGCCAGCCATCGGGAGGGTACCGGGGAGCTGTTTTTT
CASHREGTGELFF
>NA|TRBJ1-5|NA|14|TRBV20-1
TGCAGTGCTAGAGACAGGGCTAGCAATCAGCCCCAGCATTTT
CSARDRASNQPQHF
>NA|TRBJ2-7|NA|16|TRBV28
TGTGCCAGCAGTCCCTCGTGGGGTGGGGGGTCCTACGAGCAGTACTTC
CASSPSWGGGSYEQYF
>NA|TRBJ2-2|NA|15|TRBV29-1
TGCAGCGTTGAAACAGGGCTAACGAACACCGGGGAGCTGTTTTTT
CSVETGLTNTGELFF
>TRBD2|TRBJ2-7|NA|15|TRBV7-2
TGTGCCAGCAGGCCGGGAGGGGCGGGAGCCTACGAGCAGTACTTC
CASRPGGAGAYEQYF
>NA|TRBJ1-4|NA|16|TRBV5-1
TGCGCCAGCAGCTTCCGGACGGTTGTCTCTAATGAAAAACTGTTTTTT
CASSFRTVVSNEKLFF
>NA|TRBJ2-1|NA|16|TRBV24-1
TGTGCCACCAGTGATTTAAGTAGCGAGTCCTACAATGAGCAGTTCTTC
CATSDLSSESYNEQFF
>NA|TRBJ2-5|NA|12|TRBV2
TGTGCCAGCAGGGTAGGGAAAGAGACCCAGTACTTC
CASRVGKETQYF
>TRBD2|TRBJ2-1|NA|14|TRBV3-1
TGTGCCACCAAACAAAGCGGGAGGGATGGTGGGCAGTTCTTC
CATKQSGRDGGQFF
>NA|TRBJ2-7|NA|16|TRBV6-1
TGTGCCAGCAGTGAAGGACAGATCTCTTCGGGCTACGAGCAGTACTTC
CASSEGQISSGYEQYF
>NA|TRBJ1-5|NA|15|TRBV3-1
TGTGCCAGCAGCCAAGATTTCCAGTTCGATCAGCCCCAGCATTTT
CASSQDFQFDQPQHF
>TRBD2|TRBJ2-3|NA|17|TRBV5-4
TGTGCCAGCAGCTCCCCTCAGCGGGGGGGCCGGGGAGATACGCAGTATTTT
CASSSPQRGGRGDTQYF
>NA|TRBJ1-4|NA|14|TRBV7-2
TGTGCCAGCAGCCTCCAGGGGCAGTCTGAAAAACTGTTTTTT
CASSLQGQSEKLFF
>TRBD2|TRBJ2-1|NA|16|TRBV3-1
TGTGCCAGCAGCCACTCATGGACTAGCGGGTACAATGAGCAGTTCTTC
CASSHSWTSGYNEQFF
>NA|TRBJ1-2|NA|12|TRBV28
TGTGCCAGCACCCTGGGGGGTTCTGGCTACACCTTC
CASTLGGSGYTF
>TRBD1|TRBJ2-4|once|14|TRBV11-1
TGTGCCAGCAGCCTACAGGGGTCTGGGAACATTCAGTACTTC
CASSLQGSGNIQYF
>NA|TRBJ1-2|NA|13|TRBV7-3
TGTGCCAGCAGCTTACTGGGGTACTATGGCTACACCTTC
CASSLLGYYGYTF
>NA|TRBJ2-7|NA|13|TRBV24-1
TGTGCCACCAGTGATCCTCAATTCTACGAGCAGTACTTC
CATSDPQFYEQYF
>NA|TRBJ2-3|NA|16|TRBV9
TGTGCCAGCAGCGTAGCGTCGCGGTCAGGCACAGATACGCAGTATTTT
CASSVASRSGTDTQYF
>TRBD2|TRBJ2-1|NA|15|TRBV7-2
TGTGCCAGCAGCTTTGGCGGGGGGAGAGACAATGAGCAGTTCTTC
CASSFGGGRDNEQFF
>NA|TRBJ2-5|NA|11|TRBV24-1
TGTGCCACCAGGGAGGGGGAGACCCAGTACTTC
CATREGETQYF
>NA|TRBJ2-6|NA|17|TRBV6-2/TRBV6-3
TGTGCCAGCAGCCCTCCGGGAGCCTTAGTGGGGGCCAACGTCCTGACTTTC
CASSPPGALVGANVLTF
>TRBD2|TRBJ2-1|NA|15|TRBV9
TGTGCCAGCAGCGCGACCGGGACTAGCGGGGGGGAGCAGTTCTTC
CASSATGTSGGEQFF
>NA|TRBJ2-5|NA|13|TRBV15
TGTGCCACCAGCAGAGACCCCCAAGAGACCCAGTACTTC
CATSRDPQETQYF
>NA|TRBJ2-7|NA|15|TRBV28
TGTGCCAGCAGTTTGTCCGTCAGGGCAACCTACGAGCAGTACTTC
CASSLSVRATYEQYF
>NA|TRBJ2-7|once|14|TRBV28
TGTGCCAGCACCTCCCCCGGGATATCCTACGAGCAGTACTTC
CASTSPGISYEQYF